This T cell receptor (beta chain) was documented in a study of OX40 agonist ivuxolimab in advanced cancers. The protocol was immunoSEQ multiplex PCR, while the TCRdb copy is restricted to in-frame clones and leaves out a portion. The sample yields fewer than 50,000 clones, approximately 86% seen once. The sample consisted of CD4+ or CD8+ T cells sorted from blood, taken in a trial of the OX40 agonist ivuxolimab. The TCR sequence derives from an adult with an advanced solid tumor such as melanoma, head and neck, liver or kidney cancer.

This CDR3 reads CASSLAGNTEAFF. In DNA, the CDR3 is TGTGCCAGCAGTTTGGCCGGGAACACTGAAGCTTTCTTT. The chain links TRBV27 to TRBJ1-1; no reliable D call. V was clipped by 3 bases and J by 1 base, with 6 bases between them. The CDR3 is 13 amino acids. CDR1 MNHEY and CDR2 SMNVEV come from the germline V gene (reference sequence).